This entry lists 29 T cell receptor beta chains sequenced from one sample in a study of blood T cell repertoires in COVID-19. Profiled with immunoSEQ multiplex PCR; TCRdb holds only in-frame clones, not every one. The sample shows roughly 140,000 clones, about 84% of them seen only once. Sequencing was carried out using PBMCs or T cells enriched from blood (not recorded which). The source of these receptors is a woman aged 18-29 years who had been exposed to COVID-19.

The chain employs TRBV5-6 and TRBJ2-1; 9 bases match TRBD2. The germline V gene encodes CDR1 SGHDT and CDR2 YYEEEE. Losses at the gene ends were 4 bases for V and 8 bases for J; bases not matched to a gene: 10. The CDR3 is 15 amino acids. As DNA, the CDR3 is TGTGCCAGCAGCGGAGGGACTAGCTGGATCCATGAGCAGTTCTTC. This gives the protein CASSGGTSWIHEQFF.

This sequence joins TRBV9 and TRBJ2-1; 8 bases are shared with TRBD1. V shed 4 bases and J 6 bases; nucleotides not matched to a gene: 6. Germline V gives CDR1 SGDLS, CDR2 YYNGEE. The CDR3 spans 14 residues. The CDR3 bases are TGTGCCAGCAGCCCCGGACAGGGACTCAATGAGCAGTTCTTC. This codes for CASSPGQGLNEQFF.

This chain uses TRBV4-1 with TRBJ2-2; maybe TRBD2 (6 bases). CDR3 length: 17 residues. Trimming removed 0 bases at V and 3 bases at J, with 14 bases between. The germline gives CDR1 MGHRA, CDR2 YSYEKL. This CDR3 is CASSQDFGGEDTGELFF. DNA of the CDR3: TGCGCCAGCAGCCAAGATTTCGGGGGAGAGGACACCGGGGAGCTGTTTTTT.

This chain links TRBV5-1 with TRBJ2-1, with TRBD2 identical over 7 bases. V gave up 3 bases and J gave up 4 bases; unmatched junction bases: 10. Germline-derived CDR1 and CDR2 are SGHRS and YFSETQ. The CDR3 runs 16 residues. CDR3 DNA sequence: TGCGCCAGCAGCTCGGGCTCTAGCGGAGGGTACAATGAGCAGTTCTTC. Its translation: CASSSGSSGGYNEQFF.

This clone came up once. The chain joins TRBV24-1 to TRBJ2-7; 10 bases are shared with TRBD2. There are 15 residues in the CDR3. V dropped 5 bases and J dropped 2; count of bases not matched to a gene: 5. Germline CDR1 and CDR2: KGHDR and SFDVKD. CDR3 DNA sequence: TGTGCCACCAGTGGAGAAGCGGGAGGGCCCTACGAGCAGTACTTC. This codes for CATSGEAGGPYEQYF.

The CDR3 sequence is CALNREGNSPLHF. Here the CDR3 DNA reads TGTGCCCTGAACAGGGAGGGAAATTCACCCCTCCACTTT. The chain joins TRBV30 to TRBJ1-6; a weak D match, TRBD1 (6 bases). The V end lost 8 bases, the J end lost 7 bases, and 15 bases lay between the germline ends. Germline loops: CDR1 GTSNPN, CDR2 SVGIG (reference sequence). The CDR3 is made up of 13 amino acids.

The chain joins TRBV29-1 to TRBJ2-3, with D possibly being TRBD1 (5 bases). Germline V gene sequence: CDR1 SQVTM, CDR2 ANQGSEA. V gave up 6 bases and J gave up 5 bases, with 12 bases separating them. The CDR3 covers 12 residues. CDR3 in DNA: TGCAGCGTCATACAGGCAGGAGATACGCAGTATTTT. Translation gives CSVIQAGDTQYF.

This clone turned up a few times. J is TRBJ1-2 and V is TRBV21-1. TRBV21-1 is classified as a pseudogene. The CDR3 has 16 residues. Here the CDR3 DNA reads TGTGCCAGCAGCAAAGCGCTAGGAGGGCCTAACTATGGCTACACCTTC. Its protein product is CASSKALGGPNYGYTF.

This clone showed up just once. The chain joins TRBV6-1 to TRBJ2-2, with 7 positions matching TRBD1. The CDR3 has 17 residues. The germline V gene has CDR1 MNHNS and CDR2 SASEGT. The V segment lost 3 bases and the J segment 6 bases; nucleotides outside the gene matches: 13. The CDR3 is CASSEGAGGLLAGELFF. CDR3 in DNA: TGTGCCAGCAGTGAGGGGGCAGGGGGTCTGCTCGCCGGGGAGCTGTTTTTT.

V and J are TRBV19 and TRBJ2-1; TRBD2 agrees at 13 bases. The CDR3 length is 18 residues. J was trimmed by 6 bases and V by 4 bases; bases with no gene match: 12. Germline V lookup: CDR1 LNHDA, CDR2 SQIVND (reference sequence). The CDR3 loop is CASSTRTSGRVVVNEQFF. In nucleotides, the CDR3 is TGTGCCAGTAGTACCCGGACTAGCGGGAGAGTAGTAGTCAATGAGCAGTTCTTC.

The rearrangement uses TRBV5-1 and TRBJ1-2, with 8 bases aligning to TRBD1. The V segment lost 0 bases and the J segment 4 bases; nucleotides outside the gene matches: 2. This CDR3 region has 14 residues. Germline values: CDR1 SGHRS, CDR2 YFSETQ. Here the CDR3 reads CASSLGTGTYGYTF. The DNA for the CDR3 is TGCGCCAGCAGCTTGGGGACAGGGACCTATGGCTACACCTTC. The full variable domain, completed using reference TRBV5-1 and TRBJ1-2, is KAGVTQTPRYLIKTRGQQVTLSCSPISGHRSVSWYQQTPGQGLQFLFEYFSETQRNKGNFPGRFSGRQFSNSRSEMNVSTLELGDSALYLCASSLGTGTYGYTFGSGTRLTVV.

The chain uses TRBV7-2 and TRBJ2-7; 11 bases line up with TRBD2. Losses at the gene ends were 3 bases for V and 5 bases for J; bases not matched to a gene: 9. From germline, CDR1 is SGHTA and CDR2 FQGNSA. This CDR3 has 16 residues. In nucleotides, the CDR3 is TGTGCCAGCAGCTTGGGGAAACTAGCGGGAGACCACGAGCAGTACTTC. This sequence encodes CASSLGKLAGDHEQYF.

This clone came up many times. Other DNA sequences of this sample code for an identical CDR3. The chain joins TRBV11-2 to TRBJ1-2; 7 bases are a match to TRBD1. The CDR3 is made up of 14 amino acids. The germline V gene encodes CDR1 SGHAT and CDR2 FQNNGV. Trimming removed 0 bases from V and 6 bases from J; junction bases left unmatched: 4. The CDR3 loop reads CASSLDRQGDGYTF. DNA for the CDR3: TGTGCCAGCAGCTTAGATAGGCAGGGGGATGGCTACACCTTC.

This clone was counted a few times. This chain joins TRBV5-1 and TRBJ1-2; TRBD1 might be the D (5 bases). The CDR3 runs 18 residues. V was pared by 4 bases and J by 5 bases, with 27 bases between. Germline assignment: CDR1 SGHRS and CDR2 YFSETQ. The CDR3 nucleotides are TGCGCCAGCAGCCGCCAGAGTTTACCGGGACTGAAAATTTATGGCTACACCTTC. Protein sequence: CASSRQSLPGLKIYGYTF.

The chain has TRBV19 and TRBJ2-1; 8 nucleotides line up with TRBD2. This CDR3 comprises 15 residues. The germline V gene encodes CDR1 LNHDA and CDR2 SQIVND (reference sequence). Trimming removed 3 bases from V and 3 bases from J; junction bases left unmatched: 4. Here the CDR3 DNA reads TGTGCCAGTAGTATCGGGAGGGGAAACTACAATGAGCAGTTCTTC. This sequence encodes CASSIGRGNYNEQFF.

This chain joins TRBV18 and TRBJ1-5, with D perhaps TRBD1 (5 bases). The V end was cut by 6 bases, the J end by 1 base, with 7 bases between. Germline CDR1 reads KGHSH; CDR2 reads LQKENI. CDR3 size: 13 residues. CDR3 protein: CASSQGSNQPQHF. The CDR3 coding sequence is TGTGCCAGCTCGCAGGGCAGCAATCAGCCCCAGCATTTT. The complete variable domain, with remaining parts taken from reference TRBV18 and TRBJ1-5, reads NAGVMQNPRHLVRRRGQEARLRCSPMKGHSHVYWYRQLPEEGLKFMVYLQKENIIDESGMPKERFSAEFPKEGPSILRIQQVVRGDSAAYFCASSQGSNQPQHFGDGTRLSIL.

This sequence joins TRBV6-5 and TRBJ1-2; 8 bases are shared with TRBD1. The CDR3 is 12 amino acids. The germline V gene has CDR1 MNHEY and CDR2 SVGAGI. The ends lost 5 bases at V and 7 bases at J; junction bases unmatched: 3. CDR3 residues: CASSRTGFGYTF. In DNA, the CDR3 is TGTGCCAGCAGTCGGACAGGGTTTGGCTACACCTTC.

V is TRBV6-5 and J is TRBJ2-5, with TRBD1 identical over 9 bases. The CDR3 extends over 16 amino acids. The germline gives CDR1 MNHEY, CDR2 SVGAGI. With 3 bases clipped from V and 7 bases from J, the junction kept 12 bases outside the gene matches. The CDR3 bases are TGTGCCAGCAGTTATTTTTCTGGACAGGGGATACCGACCCAGTACTTC. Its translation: CASSYFSGQGIPTQYF.

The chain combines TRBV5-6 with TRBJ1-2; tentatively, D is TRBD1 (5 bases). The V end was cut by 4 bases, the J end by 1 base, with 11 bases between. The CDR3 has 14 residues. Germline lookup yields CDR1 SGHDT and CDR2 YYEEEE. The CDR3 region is CASSLPDSNYGYTF. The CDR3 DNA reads TGTGCCAGCAGCCTACCAGACAGTAACTATGGCTACACCTTC.

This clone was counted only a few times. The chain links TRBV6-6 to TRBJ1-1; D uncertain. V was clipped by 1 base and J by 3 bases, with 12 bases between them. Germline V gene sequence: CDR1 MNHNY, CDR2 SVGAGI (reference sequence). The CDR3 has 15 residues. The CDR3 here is CASSYLSGPDTEAFF. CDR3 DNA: TGTGCCAGCAGTTACTTGTCAGGCCCGGACACTGAAGCTTTCTTT.

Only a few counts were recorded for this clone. The chain's CDR3 is CASSQPSSYEQYF. DNA for the CDR3: TGCGCCAGCAGCCAACCTAGTAGTTACGAGCAGTACTTC. V gene TRBV4-1 combines with J gene TRBJ2-7; no firm D call. The CDR3 is made up of 13 amino acids. Trimming took 2 bases from V and 4 from J, leaving 9 bases between them. Germline-derived CDR1 and CDR2 are MGHRA and YSYEKL.

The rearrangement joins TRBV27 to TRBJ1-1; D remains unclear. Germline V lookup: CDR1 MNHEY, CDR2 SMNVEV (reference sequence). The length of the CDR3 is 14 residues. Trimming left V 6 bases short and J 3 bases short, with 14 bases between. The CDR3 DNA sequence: TGTGCCAGCAGGCGGAGCGCGGGGTACACTGAAGCTTTCTTT. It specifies CASRRSAGYTEAFF.

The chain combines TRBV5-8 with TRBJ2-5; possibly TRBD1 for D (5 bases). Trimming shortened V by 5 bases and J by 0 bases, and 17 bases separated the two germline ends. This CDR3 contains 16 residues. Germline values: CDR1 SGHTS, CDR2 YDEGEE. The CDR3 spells CASREPTVNYQETQYF. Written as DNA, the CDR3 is TGTGCCAGCAGAGAGCCGACAGTTAATTACCAAGAGACCCAGTACTTC. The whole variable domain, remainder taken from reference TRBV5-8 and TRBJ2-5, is EAGVTQSPTHLIKTRGQQATLRCSPISGHTSVYWYQQALGLGLQFLLWYDEGEERNRGNFPPRFSGRQFPNYSSELNVNALELEDSALYLCASREPTVNYQETQYFGPGTRLLVL.

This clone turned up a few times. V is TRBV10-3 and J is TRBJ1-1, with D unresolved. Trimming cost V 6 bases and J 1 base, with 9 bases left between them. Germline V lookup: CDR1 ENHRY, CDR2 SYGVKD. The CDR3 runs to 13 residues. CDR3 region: CAIRSPGNTEAFF. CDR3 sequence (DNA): TGTGCCATCAGAAGCCCGGGGAACACTGAAGCTTTCTTT.

DNA for the CDR3: TGCGCCAGCAGCTTGGTCGGGACAGGGCGCGAGCAGTACTTC. It specifies CASSLVGTGREQYF. V gene TRBV5-1 combines with J gene TRBJ2-7; the match to TRBD1 covers 9 bases. This CDR3 is built from 14 residues. Germline lookup yields CDR1 SGHRS and CDR2 YFSETQ. V shed 0 bases and J 6 bases; nucleotides not matched to a gene: 4.

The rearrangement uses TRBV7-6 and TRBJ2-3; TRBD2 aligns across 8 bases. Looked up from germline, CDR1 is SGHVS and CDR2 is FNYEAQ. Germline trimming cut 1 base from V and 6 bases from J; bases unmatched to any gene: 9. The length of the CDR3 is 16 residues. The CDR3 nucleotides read TGTGCCAGCAGCTTAGAACGGGGGGGAACGGCGGATACGCAGTATTTT. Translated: CASSLERGGTADTQYF.

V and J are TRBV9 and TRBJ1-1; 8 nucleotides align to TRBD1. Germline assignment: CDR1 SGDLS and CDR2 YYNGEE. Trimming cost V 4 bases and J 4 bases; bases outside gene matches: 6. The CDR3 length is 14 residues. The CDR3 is CASSPRDRSTEAFF. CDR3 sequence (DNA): TGTGCCAGCAGCCCGCGGGACAGGAGCACTGAAGCTTTCTTT.

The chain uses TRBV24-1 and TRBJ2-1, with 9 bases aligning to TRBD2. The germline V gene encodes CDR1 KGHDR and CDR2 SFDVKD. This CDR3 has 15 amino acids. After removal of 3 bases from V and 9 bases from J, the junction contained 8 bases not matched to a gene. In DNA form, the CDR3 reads TGTGCCACCAGTGATGGCGGGAGGGCCGGGTTTGAGCAGTTCTTC. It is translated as CATSDGGRAGFEQFF.

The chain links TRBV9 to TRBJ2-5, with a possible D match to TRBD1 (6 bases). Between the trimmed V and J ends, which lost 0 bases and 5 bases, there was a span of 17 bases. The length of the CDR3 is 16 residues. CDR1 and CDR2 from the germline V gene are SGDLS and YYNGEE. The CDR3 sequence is CASSVDSLGAGETQYF. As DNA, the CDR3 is TGTGCCAGCAGCGTAGATTCTTTGGGGGCAGGGGAGACCCAGTACTTC.